The following is a T cell receptor beta chain sequence with its context. Primers included in the PCR were 60 Vbeta and 13 Jbeta primers. Assay used: immunoSEQ multiplex PCR; TCRdb lists only in-frame clones, some missing. The table includes 90,000 to 120,000 clones, less than 85% detected once. These data are taken from a study of cytomegalovirus exposure and HLA in healthy donors. Germline V gene lookup returns CDR1 SGDLS and CDR2 YYNGEE. Unmatched junction bases numbered 13, after V lost 1 base and J lost 6 bases. This CDR3 spans 17 amino acids. V gene TRBV9 combines with J gene TRBJ2-4; TRBD1 matches at 7 bases. The sequenced sample consisted of PBMCs. The TCR comes from a man between 18 and 29 years old in good health and CMV-seronegative. CDR3: CASSVTGEGTLGNIQYF. Here the CDR3 DNA reads TGTGCCAGCAGCGTAACAGGGGAAGGGACCCTTGGAAACATTCAGTACTTC.